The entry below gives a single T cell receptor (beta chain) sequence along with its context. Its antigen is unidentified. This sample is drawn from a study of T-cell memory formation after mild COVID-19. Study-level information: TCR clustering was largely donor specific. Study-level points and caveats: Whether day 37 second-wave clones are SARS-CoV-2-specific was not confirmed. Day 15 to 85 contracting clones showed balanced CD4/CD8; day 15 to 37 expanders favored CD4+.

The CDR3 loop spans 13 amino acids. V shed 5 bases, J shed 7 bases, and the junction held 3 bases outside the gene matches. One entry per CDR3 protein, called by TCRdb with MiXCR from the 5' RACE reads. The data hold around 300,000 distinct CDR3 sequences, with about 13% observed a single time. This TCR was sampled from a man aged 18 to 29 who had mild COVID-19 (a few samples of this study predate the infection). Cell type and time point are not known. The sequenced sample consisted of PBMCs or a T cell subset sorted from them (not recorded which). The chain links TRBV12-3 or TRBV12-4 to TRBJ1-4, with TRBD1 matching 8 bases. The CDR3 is CASSQGATEKLFF. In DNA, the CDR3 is TGTGCCAGCAGTCAGGGGGCGACTGAAAAACTGTTTTTT.